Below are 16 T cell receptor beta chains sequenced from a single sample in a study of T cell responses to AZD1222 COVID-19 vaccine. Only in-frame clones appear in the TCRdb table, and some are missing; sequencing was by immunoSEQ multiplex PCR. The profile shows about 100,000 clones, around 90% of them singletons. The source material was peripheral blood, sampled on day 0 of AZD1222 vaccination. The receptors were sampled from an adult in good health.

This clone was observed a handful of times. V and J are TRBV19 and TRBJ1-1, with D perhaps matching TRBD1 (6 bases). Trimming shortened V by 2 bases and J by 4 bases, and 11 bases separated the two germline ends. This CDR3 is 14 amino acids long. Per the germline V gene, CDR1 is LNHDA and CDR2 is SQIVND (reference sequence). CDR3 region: CASSITGRGTEAFF. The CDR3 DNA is TGTGCCAGTAGTATAACAGGGAGGGGCACTGAAGCTTTCTTT.

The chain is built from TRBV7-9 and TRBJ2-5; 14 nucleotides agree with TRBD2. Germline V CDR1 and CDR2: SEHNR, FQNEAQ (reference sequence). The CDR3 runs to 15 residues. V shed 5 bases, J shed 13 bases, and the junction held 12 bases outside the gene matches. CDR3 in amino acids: CASSPQGGTSGRVYF. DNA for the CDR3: TGTGCCAGCAGCCCGCAAGGGGGGACTAGCGGGAGAGTGTACTTC.

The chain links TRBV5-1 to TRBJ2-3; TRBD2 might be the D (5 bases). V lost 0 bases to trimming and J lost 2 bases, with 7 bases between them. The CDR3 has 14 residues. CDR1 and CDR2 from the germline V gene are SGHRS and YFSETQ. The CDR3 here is CASSLGGATDTQYF. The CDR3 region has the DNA TGCGCCAGCAGCTTGGGGGGAGCCACAGATACGCAGTATTTT.

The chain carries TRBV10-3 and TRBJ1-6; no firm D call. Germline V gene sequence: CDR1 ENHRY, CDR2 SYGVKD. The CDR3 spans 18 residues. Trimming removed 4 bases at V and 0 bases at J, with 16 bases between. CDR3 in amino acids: CAISGVQILSSYNSPLHF. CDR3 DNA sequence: TGTGCCATCAGTGGAGTGCAGATACTCAGCTCCTATAATTCACCCCTCCACTTT.

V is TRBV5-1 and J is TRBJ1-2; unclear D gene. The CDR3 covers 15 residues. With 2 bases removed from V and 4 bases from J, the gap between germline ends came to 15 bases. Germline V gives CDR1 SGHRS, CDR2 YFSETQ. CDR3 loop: CASSFSAGRSYGYTF. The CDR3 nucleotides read TGCGCCAGCAGCTTTTCGGCGGGGAGGAGCTATGGCTACACCTTC. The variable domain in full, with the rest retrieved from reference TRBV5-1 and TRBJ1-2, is KAGVTQTPRYLIKTRGQQVTLSCSPISGHRSVSWYQQTPGQGLQFLFEYFSETQRNKGNFPGRFSGRQFSNSRSEMNVSTLELGDSALYLCASSFSAGRSYGYTFGSGTRLTVV.

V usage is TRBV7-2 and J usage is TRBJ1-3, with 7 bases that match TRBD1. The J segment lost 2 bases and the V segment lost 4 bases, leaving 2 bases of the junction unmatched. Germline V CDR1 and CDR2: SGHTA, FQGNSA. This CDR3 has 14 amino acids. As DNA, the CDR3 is TGTGCCAGCAGCTCGACAGGGACTGGAAACACCATATATTTT. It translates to CASSSTGTGNTIYF.

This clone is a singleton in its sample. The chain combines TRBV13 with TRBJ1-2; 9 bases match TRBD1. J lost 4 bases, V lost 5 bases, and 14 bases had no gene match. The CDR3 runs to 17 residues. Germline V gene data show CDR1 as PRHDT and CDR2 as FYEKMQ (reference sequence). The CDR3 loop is CASSPRTGVTEPYGYTF. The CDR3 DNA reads TGTGCCAGCAGCCCGCGGACAGGGGTCACCGAGCCCTATGGCTACACCTTC.

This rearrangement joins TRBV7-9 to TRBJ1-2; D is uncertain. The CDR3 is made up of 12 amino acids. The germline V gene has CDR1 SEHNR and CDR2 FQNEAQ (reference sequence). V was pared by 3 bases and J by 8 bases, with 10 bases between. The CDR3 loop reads CASSLFPEGYTF. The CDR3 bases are TGTGCCAGCAGCTTGTTCCCCGAGGGCTACACCTTC. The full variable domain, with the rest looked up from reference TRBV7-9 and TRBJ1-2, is DTGVSQNPRHKITKRGQNVTFRCDPISEHNRLYWYRQTLGQGPEFLTYFQNEAQLEKSRLLSDRFSAERPKGSFSTLEIQRTEQGDSAMYLCASSLFPEGYTFGSGTRLTVV.

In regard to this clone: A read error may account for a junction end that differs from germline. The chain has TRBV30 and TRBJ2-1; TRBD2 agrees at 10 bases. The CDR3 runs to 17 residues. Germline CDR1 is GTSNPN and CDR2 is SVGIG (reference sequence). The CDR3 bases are TGTGCCCGGAGGATTAGGGGAGAGCGGGAGGGCGGGGATGAGCAGTTCTTC. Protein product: CARRIRGEREGGDEQFF.

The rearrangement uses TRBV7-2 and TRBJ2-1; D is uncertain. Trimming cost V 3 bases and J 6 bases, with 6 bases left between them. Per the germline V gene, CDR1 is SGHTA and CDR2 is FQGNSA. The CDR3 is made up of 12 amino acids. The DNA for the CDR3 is TGTGCCAGCAGCTTGATCGGCAATGAGCAGTTCTTC. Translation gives CASSLIGNEQFF.

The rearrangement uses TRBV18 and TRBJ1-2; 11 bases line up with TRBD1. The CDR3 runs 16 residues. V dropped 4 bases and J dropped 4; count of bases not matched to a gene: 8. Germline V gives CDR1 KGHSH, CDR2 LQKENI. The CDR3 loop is CASSLGQGAWGYGYTF. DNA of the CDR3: TGTGCCAGCTCACTCGGACAGGGGGCCTGGGGCTATGGCTACACCTTC.

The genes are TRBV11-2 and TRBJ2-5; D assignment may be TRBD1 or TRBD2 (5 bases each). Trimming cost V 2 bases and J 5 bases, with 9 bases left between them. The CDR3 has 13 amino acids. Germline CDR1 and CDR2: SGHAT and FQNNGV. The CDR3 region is CASSLSREETQYF. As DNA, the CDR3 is TGTGCCAGCAGCTTATCCAGGGAGGAGACCCAGTACTTC.

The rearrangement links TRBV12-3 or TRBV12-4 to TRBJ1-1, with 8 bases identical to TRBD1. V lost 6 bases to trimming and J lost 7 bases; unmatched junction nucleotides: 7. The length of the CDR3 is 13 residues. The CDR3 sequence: CASRRGTGIEAFF. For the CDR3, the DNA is TGTGCCAGCAGAAGGGGGACAGGAATTGAAGCTTTCTTT.

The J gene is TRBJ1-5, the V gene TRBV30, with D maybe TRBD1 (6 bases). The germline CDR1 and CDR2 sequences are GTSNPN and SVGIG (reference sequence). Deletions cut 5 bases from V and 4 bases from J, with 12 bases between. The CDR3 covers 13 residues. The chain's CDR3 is CAWGDKGNQPQHF. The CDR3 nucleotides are TGTGCCTGGGGGGACAAGGGGAATCAGCCCCAGCATTTT.

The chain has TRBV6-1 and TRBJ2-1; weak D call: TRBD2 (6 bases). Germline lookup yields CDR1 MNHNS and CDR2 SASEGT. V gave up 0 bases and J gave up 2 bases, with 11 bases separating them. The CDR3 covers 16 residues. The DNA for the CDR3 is TGTGCCAGCAGTGAAGCGTGGGAGGCCCCCTACAATGAGCAGTTCTTC. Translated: CASSEAWEAPYNEQFF.

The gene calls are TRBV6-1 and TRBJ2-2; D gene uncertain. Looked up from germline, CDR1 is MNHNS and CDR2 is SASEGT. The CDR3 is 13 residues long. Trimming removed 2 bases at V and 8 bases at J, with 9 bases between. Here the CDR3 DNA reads TGTGCCAGCAGTGAACAAAGAGTGGGGGAGCTGTTTTTT. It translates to CASSEQRVGELFF.